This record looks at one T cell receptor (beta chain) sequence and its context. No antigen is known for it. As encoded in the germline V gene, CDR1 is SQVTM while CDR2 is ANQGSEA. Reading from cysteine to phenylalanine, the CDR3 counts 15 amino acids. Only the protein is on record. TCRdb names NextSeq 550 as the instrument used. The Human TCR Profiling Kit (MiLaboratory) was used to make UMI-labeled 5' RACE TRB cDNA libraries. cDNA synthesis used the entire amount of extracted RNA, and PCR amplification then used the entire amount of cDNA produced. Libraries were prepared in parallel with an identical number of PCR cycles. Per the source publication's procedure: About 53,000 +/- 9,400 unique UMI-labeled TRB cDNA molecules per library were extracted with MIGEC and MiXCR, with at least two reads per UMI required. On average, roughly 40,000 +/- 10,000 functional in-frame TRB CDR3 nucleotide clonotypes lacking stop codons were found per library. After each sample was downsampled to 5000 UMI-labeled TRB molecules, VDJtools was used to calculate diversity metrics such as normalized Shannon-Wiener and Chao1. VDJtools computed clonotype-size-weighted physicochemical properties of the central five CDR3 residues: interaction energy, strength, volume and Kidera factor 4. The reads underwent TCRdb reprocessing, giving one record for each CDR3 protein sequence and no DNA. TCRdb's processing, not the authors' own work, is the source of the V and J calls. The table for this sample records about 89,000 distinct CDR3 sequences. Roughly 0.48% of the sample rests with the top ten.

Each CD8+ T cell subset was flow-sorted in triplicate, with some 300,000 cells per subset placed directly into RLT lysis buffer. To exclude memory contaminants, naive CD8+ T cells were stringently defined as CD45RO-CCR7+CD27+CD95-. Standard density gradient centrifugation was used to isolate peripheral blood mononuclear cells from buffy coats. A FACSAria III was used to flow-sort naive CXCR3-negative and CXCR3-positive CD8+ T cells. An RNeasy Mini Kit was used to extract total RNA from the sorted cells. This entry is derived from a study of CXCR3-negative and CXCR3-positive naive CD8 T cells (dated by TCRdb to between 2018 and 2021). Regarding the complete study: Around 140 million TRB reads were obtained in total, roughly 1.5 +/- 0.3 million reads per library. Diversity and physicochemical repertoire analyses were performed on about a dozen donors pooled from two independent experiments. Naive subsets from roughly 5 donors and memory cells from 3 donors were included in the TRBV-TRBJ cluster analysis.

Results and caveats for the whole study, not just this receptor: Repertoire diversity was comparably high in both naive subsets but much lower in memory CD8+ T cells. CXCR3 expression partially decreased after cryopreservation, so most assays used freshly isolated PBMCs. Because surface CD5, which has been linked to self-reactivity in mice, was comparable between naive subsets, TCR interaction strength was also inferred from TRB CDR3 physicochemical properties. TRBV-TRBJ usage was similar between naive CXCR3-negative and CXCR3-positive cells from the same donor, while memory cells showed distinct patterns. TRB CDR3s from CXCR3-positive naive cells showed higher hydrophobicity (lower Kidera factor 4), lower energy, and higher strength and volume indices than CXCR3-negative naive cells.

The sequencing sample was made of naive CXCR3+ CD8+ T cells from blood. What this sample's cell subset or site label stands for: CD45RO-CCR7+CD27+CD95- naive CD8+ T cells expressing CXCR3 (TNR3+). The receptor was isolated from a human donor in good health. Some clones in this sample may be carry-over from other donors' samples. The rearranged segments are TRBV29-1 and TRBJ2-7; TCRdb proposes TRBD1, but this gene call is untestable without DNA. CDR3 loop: CSAKQGEDGPYEQYF.